This paragraph covers one T cell receptor beta chain sequence. The antigen remains undetermined. The record originates from a study of cytomegalovirus exposure and HLA in healthy donors. Study findings and constraints: Accounts indicate the classifier identified cytomegalovirus status with strong specificity and sensitivity.

PCR used 60 Vbeta primers and 13 Jbeta primers. Clones were read by immunoSEQ multiplex PCR, and TCRdb kept only the in-frame ones, dropping some. This sample carries about 38,000 clones, with about 8.9% going to the ten biggest clones. Germline V CDR1 and CDR2: MDHEN, SYDVKM. The CDR3 extends over 15 amino acids. Trimming stripped 5 bases from V and 4 bases from J, with 15 bases between. The chain uses TRBV28 and TRBJ1-5, with TRBD1 as a possible D gene (6 bases). Sequencing was done on a sample of PBMCs. This sequence originates from a man in his forties in good health and CMV-seropositive. CDR3 in DNA: TGTGCCAGCAGTCCGTTCGACAGGAATAATCAGCCCCAGCATTTT. This sequence encodes CASSPFDRNNQPQHF.